The sequence of this T cell receptor (beta chain) was determined in a study of T cell responses to AZD1222 COVID-19 vaccine. The method was immunoSEQ multiplex PCR; TCRdb's version includes in-frame clones alone and lacks a portion of them. The repertoire holds approximately 110,000 clones, about 91% seen once, with approximately 6.9% in the top ten. In germline, CDR1 is KGHSH, CDR2 LQKENI. The V and J ends lost 3 bases and 1 base respectively, with 16 bases between them. The CDR3 loop spans 16 amino acids. The receptor was isolated from an adult who received the AZD1222 COVID-19 vaccine. The rearrangement joins TRBV18 to TRBJ2-7; D might be TRBD1 or TRBD2, each matching 5 bases. Material: peripheral blood, obtained 28 days after the second AZD1222 dose. CDR3 nucleotides: TGTGCCAGCTCACCCTCGGGACCAAAGAGATCCTACGAGCAGTACTTC. This translates into CASSPSGPKRSYEQYF. Drawing the rest from reference TRBV18 and TRBJ2-7, the complete variable domain is NAGVMQNPRHLVRRRGQEARLRCSPMKGHSHVYWYRQLPEEGLKFMVYLQKENIIDESGMPKERFSAEFPKEGPSILRIQQVVRGDSAAYFCASSPSGPKRSYEQYFGPGTRLTVT.